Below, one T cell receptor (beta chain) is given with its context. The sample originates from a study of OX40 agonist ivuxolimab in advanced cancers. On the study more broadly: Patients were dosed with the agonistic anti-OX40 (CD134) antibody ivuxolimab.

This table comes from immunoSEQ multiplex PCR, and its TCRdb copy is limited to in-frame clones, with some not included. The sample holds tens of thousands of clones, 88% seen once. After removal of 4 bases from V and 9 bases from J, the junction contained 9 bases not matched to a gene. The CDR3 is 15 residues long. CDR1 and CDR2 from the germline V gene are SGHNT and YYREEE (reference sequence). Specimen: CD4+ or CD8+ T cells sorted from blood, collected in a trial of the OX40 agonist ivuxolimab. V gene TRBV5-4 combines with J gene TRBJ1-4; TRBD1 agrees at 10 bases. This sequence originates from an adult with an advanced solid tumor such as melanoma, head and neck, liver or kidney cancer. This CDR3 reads CASSQPGQGSQKLFF. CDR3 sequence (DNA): TGTGCCAGCAGCCAACCGGGACAGGGGTCTCAAAAACTGTTTTTT.